A selection of T cell receptor beta chains follows, all from one sample in a study of blood T cell repertoires in COVID-19. Clones were read by immunoSEQ multiplex PCR, and TCRdb kept only the in-frame ones, dropping some. This sample has about 75,000 clones, with around 80% found just once. The sequencing input was peripheral blood. The receptors were gathered from a woman in her fifties or sixties with acute or convalescent COVID-19. Both conserved end residues are part of each CDR3. The D gene is left open where the match is weak. Where a row states a size, it is once, few, many or the class of an expanded clone; other rows omit it.

abundance	v_gene	d_gene	j_gene	CDR3nt	CDR3aa
-	TRBV6-2/TRBV6-3	-	TRBJ1-5	TGTGCCAGCAGTTACGATTCAGGCTATAGCAATCAGCCCCAGCATTTT	CASSYDSGYSNQPQHF
-	TRBV7-3	TRBD2	TRBJ2-1	TGTGCCAGCAGCTTAAGGGGCCGACTAGCGGGACCCTACAATGAGCAGTTCTTC	CASSLRGRLAGPYNEQFF
-	TRBV6-1	TRBD1	TRBJ2-2	TGTGCCAGCAGTGGGAGGACAGGGGGCTTGACCGGGGAGCTGTTTTTT	CASSGRTGGLTGELFF
-	TRBV27	TRBD1	TRBJ1-1	TGTGCCAGCAGTTTAGTAGGACAGGGATCAGTAGGGACTGAAGCTTTCTTT	CASSLVGQGSVGTEAFF
-	TRBV5-1	-	TRBJ2-1	TGCGCCAGCTCTAGAGCGGGCAATGAGCAGTTCTTC	CASSRAGNEQFF
-	TRBV6-2/TRBV6-3	-	TRBJ2-2	TGTGCCAGCAGTTACTCGCTGCAGAGGGCAAACACCGGGGAGCTGTTTTTT	CASSYSLQRANTGELFF
-	TRBV5-1	-	TRBJ2-3	TGCGCCAGCAGTTCGACTAAAACTAGCACAGATACGCAGTATTTT	CASSSTKTSTDTQYF
-	TRBV19	-	TRBJ1-6	TGTGCCAGTAGTATGGCGGGAGATAATTCACCCCTCCACTTT	CASSMAGDNSPLHF
-	TRBV7-2	TRBD2	TRBJ2-1	TGTGCCAGCAGCTTAGCTAGCGGGGGGCGCAATGAGCAGTTCTTC	CASSLASGGRNEQFF
once	TRBV28	TRBD1	TRBJ2-7	TGTGCCAGCCTACAGGGGCCCCTGAACGAGCAGTACTTC	CASLQGPLNEQYF
-	TRBV28	-	TRBJ1-5	TGTGCCAGCAGTTTAGAACAGGGTCCGAATCAGCCCCAGCATTTT	CASSLEQGPNQPQHF
-	TRBV2	-	TRBJ1-1	TGTGCCAGCAGTGAAGCCGGGGTTTCTGAAGCTTTCTTT	CASSEAGVSEAFF
-	TRBV5-6	-	TRBJ2-3	TGTGCCAGCAGCTTGGGAGTCCGGGCAGATACGCAGTATTTT	CASSLGVRADTQYF
few	TRBV2	TRBD2	TRBJ2-1	TGTGCCAGCAGTGTCGCTAGCGGGGGGGCAAAGCAGTTCTTC	CASSVASGGAKQFF
few	TRBV12-3/TRBV12-4	-	TRBJ1-2	TGTGCCAGCAGTCACAGGGATGGTGGCTACACCTTC	CASSHRDGGYTF
-	TRBV27	-	TRBJ1-1	TGTGCCAGCAGGAGGATAGGGGTTATGAACACTGAAGCTTTCTTT	CASRRIGVMNTEAFF
-	TRBV29-1	-	TRBJ2-2	TGCAGCGTTTTTCGACTAAACACCGGGGAGCTGTTTTTT	CSVFRLNTGELFF
few	TRBV29-1	-	TRBJ1-2	TGCAGCGTCTCCCGACAGGCCCGACGCACCGCTAACTATGGCTACACCTTC	CSVSRQARRTANYGYTF
-	TRBV30	-	TRBJ2-2	TGTGCCTGGAGTCGCAGGTCCGGGGAGCTGTTTTTT	CAWSRRSGELFF
-	TRBV19	-	TRBJ2-1	TGTGCCAGTAGTATAGGGGAGACTAGTTCATCCAATGAGCAGTTCTTC	CASSIGETSSSNEQFF
-	TRBV4-2	TRBD2	TRBJ2-7	TGTGCCAGCAGCCGAAACCGGGACTACTCCTACGAGCAGTACTTC	CASSRNRDYSYEQYF
-	TRBV3-1/TRBV3-2	-	TRBJ1-2	TGTGCCAGCAGCCAAGAGACCAGCGTTCGATACTATGGCTACACCTTC	CASSQETSVRYYGYTF
-	TRBV5-1	TRBD1	TRBJ1-2	TGCGCCAGCAGAAAGACAGGGGACAACTATGGCTACACCTTC	CASRKTGDNYGYTF
-	TRBV18	TRBD1	TRBJ2-7	TGTGCCAGCTCACCCGGGACAGGACAATACGAGCAGTACTTC	CASSPGTGQYEQYF
-	TRBV7-2	-	TRBJ2-3	TGTGCCAGCAGCTTGGCCGCCCAAGGGAGGCAGTATTTT	CASSLAAQGRQYF
once	TRBV18	-	TRBJ2-7	TGTGCCAGCTCACCAAGCGACCTCTACGAGCAGTACTTC	CASSPSDLYEQYF
once	TRBV6-6	-	TRBJ1-2	TGTGCCAGCACCGCGGGGGGGCGCGGAAACTATGGCTACACCTTC	CASTAGGRGNYGYTF
-	TRBV4-3	-	TRBJ1-5	TGCGCCAGCAGCCAAGGGGGGCAGGGCAGTCAGCCCCAGCATTTT	CASSQGGQGSQPQHF
-	TRBV4-2	TRBD2	TRBJ2-2	TGTGCCAGCAGCCAACCGAAGGCTAGCGGGGGGGCCGAAGCCACCGGGGAGCTGTTTTTT	CASSQPKASGGAEATGELFF
-	TRBV6-5	-	TRBJ1-6	TGTGCCAGCAGTTACTTCCGCAGCTCCTATAATTCACCCCTCCACTTT	CASSYFRSSYNSPLHF
-	TRBV5-1	TRBD1	TRBJ2-3	TGCGCCAGCAGCTTGGGGGACAGGGCCTCAGATACGCAGTATTTT	CASSLGDRASDTQYF